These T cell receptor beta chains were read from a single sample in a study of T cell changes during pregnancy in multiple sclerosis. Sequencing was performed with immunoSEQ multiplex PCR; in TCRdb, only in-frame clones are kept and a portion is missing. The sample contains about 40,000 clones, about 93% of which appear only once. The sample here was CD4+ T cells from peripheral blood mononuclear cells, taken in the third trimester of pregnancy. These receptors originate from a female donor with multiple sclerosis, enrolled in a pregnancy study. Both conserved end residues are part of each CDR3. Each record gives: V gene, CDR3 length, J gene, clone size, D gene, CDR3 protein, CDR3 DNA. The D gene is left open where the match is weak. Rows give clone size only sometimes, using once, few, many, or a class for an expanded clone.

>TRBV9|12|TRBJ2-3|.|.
CASSTQTDTQYF
TGTGCCAGCAGCACACAGACAGATACGCAGTATTTT
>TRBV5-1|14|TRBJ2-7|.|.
CASSLTGNNYEQYF
TGCGCCAGCAGCTTGACAGGGAACAACTACGAGCAGTACTTC
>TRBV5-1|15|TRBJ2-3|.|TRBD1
CASSLGTVSTDTQYF
TGCGCCAGCAGCCTGGGGACAGTTAGCACAGATACGCAGTATTTT
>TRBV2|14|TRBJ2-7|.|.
CASSEKGIPYEQYF
TGTGCCAGCAGTGAAAAGGGGATACCCTACGAGCAGTACTTC
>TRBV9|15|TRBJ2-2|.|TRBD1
CASSEGDRDTGELFF
TGTGCCAGCAGCGAGGGGGACAGGGACACCGGGGAGCTGTTTTTT
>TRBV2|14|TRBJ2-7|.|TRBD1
CASTRTGGSYEQYF
TGTGCCAGCACGAGGACAGGGGGCTCCTACGAGCAGTACTTC
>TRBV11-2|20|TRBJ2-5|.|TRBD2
CASSLDRASGRLQKRETQYF
TGTGCCAGCAGCTTAGATCGGGCTAGCGGGAGACTGCAAAAAAGAGAGACCCAGTACTTC
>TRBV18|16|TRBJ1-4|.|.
CASSPAQFATNEKLFF
TGTGCCAGCTCACCAGCACAGTTTGCAACTAATGAAAAACTGTTTTTT
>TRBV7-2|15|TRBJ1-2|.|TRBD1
CASSLGQGASYGYTF
TGTGCCAGCAGCTTAGGGCAGGGGGCCAGCTATGGCTACACCTTC
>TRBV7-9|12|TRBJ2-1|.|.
CASSLPGLQQFF
TGTGCCAGCAGCCTCCCCGGACTCCAGCAGTTCTTC
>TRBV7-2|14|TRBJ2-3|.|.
CASSKQITADTQYF
TGTGCCAGCAGCAAACAGATTACGGCAGATACGCAGTATTTT
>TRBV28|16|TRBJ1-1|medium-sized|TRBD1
CASSLGGRGKDTEAFF
TGTGCCAGCAGTTTAGGCGGCAGGGGGAAGGACACTGAAGCTTTCTTT
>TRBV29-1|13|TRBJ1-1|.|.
CSVVGVGGTEAFF
TGCAGCGTTGTTGGGGTAGGGGGCACTGAAGCTTTCTTT
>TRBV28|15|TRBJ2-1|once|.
CASSSYTTQANEQFF
TGTGCCAGCAGTTCCTACACAACCCAGGCCAATGAGCAGTTCTTC
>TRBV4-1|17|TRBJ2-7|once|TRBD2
CASSLGTSGRRVNEQYF
TGCGCCAGCAGCCTCGGGACTAGCGGGAGGAGAGTTAACGAGCAGTACTTC
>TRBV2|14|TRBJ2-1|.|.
CASSPVVTYNEQFF
TGTGCCAGCTCTCCGGTCGTCACCTACAATGAGCAGTTCTTC
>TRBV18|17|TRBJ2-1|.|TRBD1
CASSATLAGTGGDEQFF
TGTGCCAGCTCAGCAACTTTAGCCGGGACAGGGGGCGATGAGCAGTTCTTC
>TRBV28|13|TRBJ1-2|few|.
CASRTVAGRGYTF
TGTGCCAGCAGAACCGTCGCGGGTAGGGGCTACACCTTC
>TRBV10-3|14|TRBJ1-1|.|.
CAISEGRGLSEAFF
TGTGCCATCAGTGAAGGCAGGGGCCTTTCGGAAGCTTTCTTT
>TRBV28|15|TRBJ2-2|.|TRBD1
CASIYRDRGTGELFF
TGTGCCAGCATCTATAGGGACAGGGGCACCGGGGAGCTGTTTTTT
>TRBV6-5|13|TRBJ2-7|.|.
CASSYEGASEQYF
TGTGCCAGCAGTTATGAAGGGGCGAGCGAGCAGTACTTC
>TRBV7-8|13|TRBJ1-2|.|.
CASSSRIPRGYTF
TGTGCCAGCAGCTCTCGAATACCTAGAGGATACACCTTC
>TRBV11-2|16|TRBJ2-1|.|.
CASSSQTGQSYNEQFF
TGTGCCAGCAGCTCGCAAACAGGACAGTCCTACAATGAGCAGTTCTTC
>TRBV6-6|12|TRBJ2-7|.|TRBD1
CASSRTGYEQYF
TGTGCCAGCAGCCGGACAGGGTACGAGCAGTACTTC
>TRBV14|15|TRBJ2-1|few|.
CASSLAAVPYNEQFF
TGTGCCAGCAGCCTAGCGGCGGTCCCCTACAATGAGCAGTTCTTC
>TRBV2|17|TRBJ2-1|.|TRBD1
CAVLGQGWTSSYNEQFF
TGTGCGGTTTTGGGACAGGGGTGGACCAGCTCCTACAATGAGCAGTTCTTC
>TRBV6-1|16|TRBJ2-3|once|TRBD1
CASSEVQGAFRDTQYF
TGTGCCAGCAGTGAAGTCCAGGGGGCCTTCAGAGATACGCAGTATTTT
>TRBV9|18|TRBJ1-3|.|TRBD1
CASSVGQGITGSGNTIYF
TGTGCCAGCAGCGTAGGACAGGGAATTACTGGCTCTGGAAACACCATATATTTT